Sequencing of this T cell receptor (beta chain) was carried out in a study of PD-1 blockade in classical Hodgkin lymphoma. Findings and limits, study-wide: Before treatment, TCR diversity in newly diagnosed patients was reportedly lower than in healthy donors. With respect to the repertoire differences, their causes, possibly disease activity or prior therapy, remain undefined.

Time point defined: newly diagnosed, previously untreated cHL patient sample. Magnetic negative selection served to purify CD4+ T cells out of PBMCs that had been thawed. Comparison PBMCs came from previously untreated, newly diagnosed classical Hodgkin lymphoma patients. Unmatched junction bases numbered 5, after V lost 4 bases and J lost 1 base. This CDR3 is built from 15 residues. Germline loops: CDR1 LNHDA, CDR2 SQIVND (reference sequence). Only in-frame clones appear in the TCRdb table, and some are missing; sequencing was by immunoSEQ multiplex PCR. This table has about 30,000 clones, about nine tenths appearing once. About this clone itself: What it binds is not known.

The chain has TRBV19 and TRBJ1-2, with 8 bases aligning to TRBD1. Specimen: CD4+ T cells from blood. The sequence derives from a human donor with classical Hodgkin lymphoma. In DNA form, the CDR3 reads TGTGCCAGTAGTAAAGACAGGGGAAATAACTATGGCTACACCTTC. Protein sequence: CASSKDRGNNYGYTF.